This T cell receptor beta chain emerged from a study of spatial heterogeneity in lung cancer. Overall study context: Sequences of the beta chain were consistently detected in greater numbers than alpha-chain sequences. The average count in raw reads for each unique TCR and UMI combination exceeded 8.5 appearances.

In its sample, this clonotype ranks as medium-sized. The sample's time point: sample taken at primary tumor resection. Without sorting, whole RNA was sequenced from tumor, nontumor lung or frozen PBMC. Patients with untreated early-stage non-small cell lung cancer, numbering 72, were the donors. The CDR3 contains 14 residues. Germline loops: CDR1 SQVTM, CDR2 ANQGSEA. Trimming cost V 7 bases and J 3 bases; bases outside gene matches: 6. Every TCR cDNA molecule bore its own unique molecular identifier. TCRdb passed the 5' RACE reads through MiXCR, listing each CDR3 protein once. The sample contains some 11,000 distinct CDR3 sequences, approximately 6.2% of which appear only once.

The input for sequencing was normal lung tissue next to the tumor, taken at surgery. The TCR comes from a male donor with early-stage non-small cell lung cancer. The J gene is TRBJ2-1, the V gene TRBV29-1, with 10 bases fitting TRBD2. CDR3 sequence: CSAKGLADYNEQFF. The CDR3 DNA sequence: TGCAGCGCCAAAGGACTAGCGGACTACAATGAGCAGTTCTTC.